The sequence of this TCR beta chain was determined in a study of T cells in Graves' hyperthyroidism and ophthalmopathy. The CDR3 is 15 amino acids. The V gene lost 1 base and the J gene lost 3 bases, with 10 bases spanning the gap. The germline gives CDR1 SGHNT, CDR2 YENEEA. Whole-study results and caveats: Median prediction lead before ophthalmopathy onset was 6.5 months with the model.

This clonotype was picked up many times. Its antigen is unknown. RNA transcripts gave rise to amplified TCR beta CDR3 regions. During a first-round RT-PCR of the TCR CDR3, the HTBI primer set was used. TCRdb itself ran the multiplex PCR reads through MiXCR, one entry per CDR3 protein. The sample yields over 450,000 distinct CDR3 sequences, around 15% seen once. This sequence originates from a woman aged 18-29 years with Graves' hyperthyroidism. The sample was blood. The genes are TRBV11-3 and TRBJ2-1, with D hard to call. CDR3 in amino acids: CASSLVDWGYNEQFF. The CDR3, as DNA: TGTGCCAGCAGCTTAGTCGATTGGGGCTACAATGAGCAGTTCTTC. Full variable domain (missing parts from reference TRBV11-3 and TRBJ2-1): EAGVVQSPRYKIIEKKQPVAFWCNPISGHNTLYWYLQNLGQGPELLIRYENEEAVDDSQLPKDRFSAERLKGVDSTLKIQPAELGDSAVYLCASSLVDWGYNEQFFGPGTRLTVL.